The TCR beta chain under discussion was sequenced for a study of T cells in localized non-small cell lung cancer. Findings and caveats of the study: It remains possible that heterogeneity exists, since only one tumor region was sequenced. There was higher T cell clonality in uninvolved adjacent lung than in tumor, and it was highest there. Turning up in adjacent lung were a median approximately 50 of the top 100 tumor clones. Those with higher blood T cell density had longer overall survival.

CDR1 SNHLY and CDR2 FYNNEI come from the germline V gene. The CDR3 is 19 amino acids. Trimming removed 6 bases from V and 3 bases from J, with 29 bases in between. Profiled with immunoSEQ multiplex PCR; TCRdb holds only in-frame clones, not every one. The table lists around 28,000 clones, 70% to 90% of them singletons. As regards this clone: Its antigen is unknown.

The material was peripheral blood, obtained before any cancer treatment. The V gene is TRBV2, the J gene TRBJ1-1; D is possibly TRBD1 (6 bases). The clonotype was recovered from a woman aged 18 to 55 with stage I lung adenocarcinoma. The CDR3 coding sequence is TGTGCCAGCAGCGCTTTATTGGGAACAGGGCAGGTGAGGGACACTGAAGCTTTCTTT. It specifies CASSALLGTGQVRDTEAFF.